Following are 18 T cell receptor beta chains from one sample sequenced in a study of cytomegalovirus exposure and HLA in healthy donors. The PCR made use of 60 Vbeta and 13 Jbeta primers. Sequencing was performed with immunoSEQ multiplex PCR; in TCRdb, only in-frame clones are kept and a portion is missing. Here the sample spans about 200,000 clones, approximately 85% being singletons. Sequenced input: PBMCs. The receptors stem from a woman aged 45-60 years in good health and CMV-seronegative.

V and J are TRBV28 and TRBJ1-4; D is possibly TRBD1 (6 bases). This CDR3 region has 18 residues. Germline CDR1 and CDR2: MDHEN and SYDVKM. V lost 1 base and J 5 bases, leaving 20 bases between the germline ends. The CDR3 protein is CASSLLEGVGGVNEKLFF. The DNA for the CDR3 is TGTGCCAGCAGTTTATTAGAGGGGGTAGGAGGCGTGAATGAAAAACTGTTTTTT.

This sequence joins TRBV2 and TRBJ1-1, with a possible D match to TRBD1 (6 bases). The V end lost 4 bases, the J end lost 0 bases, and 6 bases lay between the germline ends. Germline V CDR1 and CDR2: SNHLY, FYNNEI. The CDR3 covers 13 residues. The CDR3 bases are TGTGCCAGCAGTGGGACAGTGAACACTGAAGCTTTCTTT. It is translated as CASSGTVNTEAFF.

The DNA of the CDR3 is TGTGCCAGCAGCCCCGGGACTAGCGGGAGGGTTCTGTTCTTC. Its protein product is CASSPGTSGRVLFF. This chain joins TRBV5-4 and TRBJ2-1; 16 bases are a match to TRBD2. Germline V lookup: CDR1 SGHNT, CDR2 YYREEE (reference sequence). The CDR3 spans 14 residues. Trimming at V came to 4 bases and at J to 15 bases, leaving 7 bases not matched to a gene. The full variable domain, in which reference TRBV5-4 and TRBJ2-1 provide the parts outside the CDR3, is ETGVTQSPTHLIKTRGQQVTLRCSSQSGHNTVSWYQQALGQGPQFIFQYYREEENGRGNFPPRFSGLQFPNYSSELNVNALELDDSALYLCASSPGTSGRVLFFGPGTRLTVL.

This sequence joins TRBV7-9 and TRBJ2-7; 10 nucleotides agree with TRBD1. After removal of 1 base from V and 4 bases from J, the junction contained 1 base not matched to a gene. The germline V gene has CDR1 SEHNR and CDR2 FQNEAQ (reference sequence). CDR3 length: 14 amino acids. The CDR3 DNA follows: TGTGCCAGCAGCTTAGAGGGACAGGGGTACGAGCAGTACTTC. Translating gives CASSLEGQGYEQYF.

In nucleotides, the CDR3 is TGTGCCAGCAGTGCTATCGGGGGTAACACTGAAGCTTTCTTT. Its translation: CASSAIGGNTEAFF. The chain links TRBV6-1 to TRBJ1-1, with D tentatively TRBD1 (5 bases). V was trimmed by 4 bases and J by 2 bases, leaving 11 bases between them. Germline V gene lookup returns CDR1 MNHNS and CDR2 SASEGT. The CDR3 runs 14 residues.

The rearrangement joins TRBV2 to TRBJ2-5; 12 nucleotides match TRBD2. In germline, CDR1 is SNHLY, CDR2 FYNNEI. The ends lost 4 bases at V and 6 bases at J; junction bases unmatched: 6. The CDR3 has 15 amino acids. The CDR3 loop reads CASSVLAGGSKTQYF. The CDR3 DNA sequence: TGTGCCAGCAGTGTACTAGCGGGAGGAAGTAAGACCCAGTACTTC. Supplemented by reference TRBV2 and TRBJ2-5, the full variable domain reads EPEVTQTPSHQVTQMGQEVILRCVPISNHLYFYWYRQILGQKVEFLVSFYNNEISEKSEIFDDQFSVERPDGSNFTLKIRSTKLEDSAMYFCASSVLAGGSKTQYFGPGTRLLVL.

In DNA form, the CDR3 reads TGTGCCAGCAGCGGGCTGGGACAGCCCCAAGAGACCCAGTACTTC. Its protein product is CASSGLGQPQETQYF. The V gene is TRBV5-6, the J gene TRBJ2-5; 7 positions agree with TRBD1. Trimming removed 4 bases from V and 1 base from J; junction bases left unmatched: 7. Germline V CDR1 and CDR2: SGHDT, YYEEEE. The CDR3 covers 15 residues.

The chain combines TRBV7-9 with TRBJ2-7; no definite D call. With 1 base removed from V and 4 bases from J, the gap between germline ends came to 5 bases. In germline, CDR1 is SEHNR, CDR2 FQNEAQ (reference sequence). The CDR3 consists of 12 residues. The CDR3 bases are TGTGCCAGCAGCTTAGGCCAGTACGAGCAGTACTTC. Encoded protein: CASSLGQYEQYF.

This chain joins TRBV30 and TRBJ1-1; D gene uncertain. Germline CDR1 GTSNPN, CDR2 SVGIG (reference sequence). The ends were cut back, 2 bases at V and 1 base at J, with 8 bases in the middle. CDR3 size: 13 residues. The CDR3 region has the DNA TGTGCCTGGAGTTCGAGGGCGAACACTGAAGCTTTCTTT. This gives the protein CAWSSRANTEAFF. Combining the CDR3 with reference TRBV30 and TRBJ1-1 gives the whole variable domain SQTIHQWPATLVQPVGSPLSLECTVEGTSNPNLYWYRQAAGRGLQLLFYSVGIGQISSEVPQNLSASRPQDRQFILSSKKLLLSDSGFYLCAWSSRANTEAFFGQGTRLTVV.

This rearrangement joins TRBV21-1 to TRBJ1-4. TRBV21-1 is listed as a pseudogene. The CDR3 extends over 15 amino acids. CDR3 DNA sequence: TGTGCCAGCCCTGGGCGGGTCAGGCCCCATGAAAAACTGTTTTTT. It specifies CASPGRVRPHEKLFF.

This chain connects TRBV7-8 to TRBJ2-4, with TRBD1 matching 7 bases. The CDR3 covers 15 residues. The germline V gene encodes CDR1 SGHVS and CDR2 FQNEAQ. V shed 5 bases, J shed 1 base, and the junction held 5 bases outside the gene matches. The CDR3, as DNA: TGTGCCAGCAGCAACAGGGGAAGGGCCAAAAACATTCAGTACTTC. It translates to CASSNRGRAKNIQYF.

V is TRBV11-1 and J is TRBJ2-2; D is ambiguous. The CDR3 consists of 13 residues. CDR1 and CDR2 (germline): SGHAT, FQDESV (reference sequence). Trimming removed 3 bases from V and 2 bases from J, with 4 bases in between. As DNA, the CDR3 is TGTGCCAGCAGCTTGACTAACACCGGGGAGCTGTTTTTT. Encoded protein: CASSLTNTGELFF.

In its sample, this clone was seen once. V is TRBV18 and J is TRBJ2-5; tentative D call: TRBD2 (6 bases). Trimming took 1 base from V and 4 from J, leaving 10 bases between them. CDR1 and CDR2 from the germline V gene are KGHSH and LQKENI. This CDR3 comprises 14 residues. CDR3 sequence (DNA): TGTGCCAGCTCACCACTTCAAGCGGGAGAGACCCAGTACTTC. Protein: CASSPLQAGETQYF.

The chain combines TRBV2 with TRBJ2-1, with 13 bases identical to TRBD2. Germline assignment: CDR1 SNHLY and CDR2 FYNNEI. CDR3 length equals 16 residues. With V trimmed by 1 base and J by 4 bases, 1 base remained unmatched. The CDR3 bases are TGTGCCAGCAGTGAAGGGGGACTAGCGGGATACAATGAGCAGTTCTTC. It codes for CASSEGGLAGYNEQFF.

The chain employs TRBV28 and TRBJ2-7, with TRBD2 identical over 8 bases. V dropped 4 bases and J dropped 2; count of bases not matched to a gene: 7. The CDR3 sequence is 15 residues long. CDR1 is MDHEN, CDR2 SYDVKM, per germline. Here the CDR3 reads CASSSVPGGAYEQYF. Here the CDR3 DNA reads TGTGCCAGCAGTTCGGTCCCGGGAGGGGCCTACGAGCAGTACTTC.

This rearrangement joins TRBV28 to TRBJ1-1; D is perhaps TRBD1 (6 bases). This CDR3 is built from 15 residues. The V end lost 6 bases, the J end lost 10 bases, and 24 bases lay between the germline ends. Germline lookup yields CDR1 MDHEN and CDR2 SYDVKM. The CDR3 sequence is CASSSPGQPPRRAFF. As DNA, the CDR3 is TGTGCCAGCAGCTCACCGGGACAACCCCCCCGGCGAGCTTTCTTT.

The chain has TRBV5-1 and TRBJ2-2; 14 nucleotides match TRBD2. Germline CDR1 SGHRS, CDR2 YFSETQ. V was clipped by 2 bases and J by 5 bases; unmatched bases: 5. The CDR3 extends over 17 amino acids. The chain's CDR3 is CASSFSGLAGGTGELFF. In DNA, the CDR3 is TGCGCCAGCAGCTTCTCCGGACTAGCGGGAGGTACCGGGGAGCTGTTTTTT.

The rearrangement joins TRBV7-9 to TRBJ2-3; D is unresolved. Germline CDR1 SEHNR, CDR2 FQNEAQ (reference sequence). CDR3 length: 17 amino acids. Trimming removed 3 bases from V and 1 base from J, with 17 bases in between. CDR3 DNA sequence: TGTGCCAGCAGCTTGTCCCTAATGCCACGGGGCACAGATACGCAGTATTTT. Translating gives CASSLSLMPRGTDTQYF.